This entry lists 19 T cell receptor beta chains sequenced from one sample in a study of blood T cell repertoires in COVID-19. Libraries were prepared by immunoSEQ multiplex PCR; TCRdb keeps only in-frame clonotypes and omits some of them. The data show 150,000 to 200,000 clones, about four fifths seen once. The material sequenced was PBMCs or T cells enriched from blood (not recorded which). Receptors were obtained from a middle-aged man who had recovered from COVID-19.

The V gene is TRBV7-6, the J gene TRBJ2-6; 8 positions agree with TRBD1. The CDR3 runs 21 residues. Germline V gene lookup returns CDR1 SGHVS and CDR2 FNYEAQ. V shed 0 bases and J 0 bases; nucleotides not matched to a gene: 13. The CDR3 protein is CASSLALRRTGGVSGANVLTF. The CDR3 DNA is TGTGCCAGCAGCTTAGCGCTTAGAAGAACAGGGGGAGTCTCTGGGGCCAACGTCCTGACTTTC.

This chain uses TRBV28 with TRBJ2-7, with TRBD1 identical over 7 bases. This CDR3 spans 15 amino acids. V lost 6 bases, J lost 6 bases, and 14 bases stayed unmatched. The germline V gene encodes CDR1 MDHEN and CDR2 SYDVKM. CDR3 nucleotide sequence: TGTGCCAGCAGCACCACCGGGACAGTGTCGACCGAGCAGTACTTC. This translates into CASSTTGTVSTEQYF.

V usage is TRBV3-1 (or the pseudogene TRBV3-2) and J usage is TRBJ2-3, with 9 bases aligning to TRBD2. Germline CDR1 and CDR2: LGHDT and YNNKEL (reference sequence). The CDR3 contains 18 residues. V gave up 4 bases and J gave up 4 bases; unmatched junction bases: 15. CDR3 amino acids: CASSPLTPSGIRADTQYF. CDR3 nucleotide sequence: TGTGCCAGCAGCCCTCTTACGCCTAGCGGGATACGGGCAGATACGCAGTATTTT.

This chain links TRBV6-4 with TRBJ2-7; 9 bases map to TRBD1. CDR1 and CDR2 from the germline V gene are MRHNA and SNTAGT. V shed 2 bases and J 6 bases; nucleotides not matched to a gene: 8. The CDR3 has 15 residues. The DNA of the CDR3 is TGTGCCAGCAGTGACGACGGGGACAGGGATTTCGAGCAGTACTTC. Its protein is CASSDDGDRDFEQYF.

This clone was counted between two and nine times. The genes are TRBV7-9 and TRBJ2-1, with TRBD2 matching 8 bases. The CDR3 is made up of 17 amino acids. Germline V gives CDR1 SEHNR, CDR2 FQNEAQ (reference sequence). Trimming cost V 1 base and J 8 bases; bases outside gene matches: 13. The CDR3 DNA reads TGTGCCAGCAGCTTAGAGCTCAGGCTAGCGGGTAGCGATGAGCAGTTCTTC. As protein: CASSLELRLAGSDEQFF.

J is TRBJ2-1 and V is TRBV6-5; D is perhaps TRBD2 (6 bases). This CDR3 has 14 amino acids. Germline assignment: CDR1 MNHEY and CDR2 SVGAGI. Trimming cost V 10 bases and J 4 bases, with 17 bases left between them. CDR3 sequence (DNA): TGTGCCACTTCAAGGGTCGCGGGGTACAATGAGCAGTTCTTC. This encodes CATSRVAGYNEQFF.

The count of this clone is one. This sequence joins TRBV7-6 and TRBJ2-3, with 7 bases that match TRBD2. This CDR3 contains 16 residues. The V gene's germline CDR1 is SGHVS and CDR2 FNYEAQ. J lost 3 bases, V lost 3 bases, and 9 bases had no gene match. In DNA, the CDR3 is TGTGCCAGCAGCTTGGGTGGCGGGGGAAGGACAGATACGCAGTATTTT. This gives the protein CASSLGGGGRTDTQYF. The entire variable domain, with the rest obtained from reference TRBV7-6 and TRBJ2-3, is as follows: GAGVSQSPRYKVTKRGQDVALRCDPISGHVSLYWYRQALGQGPEFLTYFNYEAQQDKSGLPNDRFSAERPEGSISTLTIQRTEQRDSAMYRCASSLGGGGRTDTQYFGPGTRLTVL.

J is TRBJ2-3 and V is TRBV10-3, with a weak D call TRBD2 (6 bases). The CDR3 consists of 13 residues. The V gene's germline CDR1 is ENHRY and CDR2 SYGVKD. V dropped 6 bases and J dropped 4 bases, with 11 bases sitting between them. The DNA for the CDR3 is TGTGCCATCAGCCGGGGGTTGGCAGATACGCAGTATTTT. Its translation is CAISRGLADTQYF.

This chain links TRBV29-1 with TRBJ1-1; TRBD1 matches at 11 bases. Germline V lookup: CDR1 SQVTM, CDR2 ANQGSEA. The CDR3 extends over 13 amino acids. V shed 6 bases, J shed 6 bases, and the junction held 6 bases outside the gene matches. The CDR3 coding sequence is TGCAGCGTAAGGACAGGGGGCGTCGCTGAAGCTTTCTTT. Its protein product is CSVRTGGVAEAFF.

CDR3 nucleotide sequence: TGTGCCAGCAGTTTAGGAGGTGAAAAACTGTTTTTT. It is translated as CASSLGGEKLFF. The chain employs TRBV12-3 or TRBV12-4 and TRBJ1-4; no clear D. V was cut by 1 base and J by 7 bases, with 4 bases left in between. CDR3 length: 12 amino acids.

The chain couples TRBV19 to TRBJ1-1, with unresolved D. There are 11 residues in the CDR3. Trimming took 6 bases from V and 7 from J, leaving 9 bases between them. Germline V lookup: CDR1 LNHDA, CDR2 SQIVND (reference sequence). The DNA of the CDR3 is TGTGCCAGTAGGTGGAGGCTTGAAGCTTTCTTT. Amino acids: CASRWRLEAFF.

This rearrangement joins TRBV7-9 to TRBJ1-1; 7 positions match TRBD1. Germline assignment: CDR1 SEHNR and CDR2 FQNEAQ (reference sequence). With 4 bases clipped from V and 3 bases from J, the junction kept 8 bases outside the gene matches. There are 15 residues in the CDR3. The CDR3 region has the DNA TGTGCCAGCAGCTCCCACAGGGGTTCGGACACTGAAGCTTTCTTT. Protein sequence: CASSSHRGSDTEAFF.

This sequence joins TRBV5-4 and TRBJ1-1; 8 nucleotides agree with TRBD1. Trimming removed 2 bases from V and 4 bases from J; junction bases left unmatched: 16. The CDR3 length is 18 residues. Germline loops: CDR1 SGHNT, CDR2 YYREEE (reference sequence). CDR3 sequence reads: CASSFGLTGPQGATEAFF. CDR3 DNA: TGTGCCAGCAGCTTTGGGCTGACAGGGCCCCAGGGGGCCACTGAAGCTTTCTTT.

This chain joins TRBV24-1 and TRBJ2-3, with 13 nucleotides matching TRBD2. Germline V gene sequence: CDR1 KGHDR, CDR2 SFDVKD. V shed 3 bases, J shed 0 bases, and the junction held 8 bases outside the gene matches. CDR3 length: 19 residues. CDR3 protein: CATSDLTSGGGLSTDTQYF. In DNA, the CDR3 is TGTGCCACCAGTGATCTAACTAGCGGGGGGGGCCTTAGCACAGATACGCAGTATTTT.

This chain connects TRBV5-1 to TRBJ2-3; the match to TRBD2 covers 9 bases. The germline CDR1 and CDR2 sequences are SGHRS and YFSETQ. V lost 6 bases to trimming and J lost 4 bases; unmatched junction nucleotides: 12. The CDR3 is 16 residues long. CDR3 protein: CASTPVQREVADTQYF. DNA for the CDR3: TGCGCCAGCACCCCGGTCCAGCGGGAGGTCGCAGATACGCAGTATTTT.

The gene calls are TRBV9 and TRBJ2-2; 13 bases are shared with TRBD2. From germline, CDR1 is SGDLS and CDR2 YYNGEE. The CDR3 loop spans 16 amino acids. Unmatched junction bases numbered 4, after V lost 4 bases and J lost 4 bases. CDR3 nucleotides: TGTGCCAGCAGCTCCCGACTAGCGGGGGGCACCGGGGAGCTGTTTTTT. Residues: CASSSRLAGGTGELFF.

The gene calls are TRBV18 and TRBJ1-1; no clear D. Deletions cut 2 bases from V and 0 bases from J, with 10 bases between. The CDR3 extends over 15 amino acids. CDR1 is KGHSH and CDR2 is LQKENI in the germline V gene. The CDR3 region is CASSPNAEMNTEAFF. In nucleotides, the CDR3 is TGTGCCAGCTCACCAAACGCGGAGATGAACACTGAAGCTTTCTTT.

V is TRBV5-1 and J is TRBJ1-4; a weak D match, TRBD1 (5 bases). Germline-derived CDR1 and CDR2 are SGHRS and YFSETQ. Trimming took 4 bases from V and 4 from J, leaving 14 bases between them. This CDR3 spans 15 amino acids. CDR3 region: CASSADIRVNEKLFF. CDR3 DNA: TGCGCCAGCAGCGCGGACATACGGGTTAATGAAAAACTGTTTTTT.

The rearrangement uses TRBV13 and TRBJ1-3; TRBD1 aligns across 12 bases. The CDR3 covers 16 residues. V gave up 5 bases and J gave up 3 bases; unmatched junction bases: 5. Germline V gene data show CDR1 as PRHDT and CDR2 as FYEKMQ (reference sequence). CDR3 sequence: CASSHGTGGLGNTIYF. The CDR3 DNA reads as TGTGCCAGCAGCCACGGGACAGGGGGCCTTGGAAACACCATATATTTT.